This T cell receptor beta chain was sequenced for a study of blood T cell repertoires in COVID-19 (dated by TCRdb to the early 2020s). With respect to the entire study: The collaborator samples originated in the United States, Italy and Spain and spanned the acute and convalescent phases of COVID-19. Nearly every sample came with metadata listing a de-identified subject ID, COVID-19 status, age in years and sex. The repertoires were made available in a free public database intended to serve as a resource for research on the immune response to SARS-CoV-2. Samples were obtained from the ongoing ImmuneRACE study (first 160 participants) and from 1,254 subjects provided by 6 global collaborators. Deeply sampled blood TCRbeta repertoires from subjects exposed to, actively infected with, or recovered from COVID-19 were included in the dataset. Where available, HLA class I and class II types were obtained from metadata supplied by the sample provider rather than from assay-based typing. The prospective study material was composed of cDNA or gDNA derived from T cells, B-cell-depleted T cells, or PBMCs. Summary of the overall study and its limitations: The amount of clinical and demographic metadata varied by source and participant and was provided uncurated.

Concerning this clone: The specificity of this receptor is unknown. Its ends do not fully match the called genes, so a read error is possible.

The immunoSEQ Assay, a bias-controlled multiplex PCR, was used to amplify TCRbeta CDR3 regions from genomic DNA. The published analysis was carried out like this. The number of nucleated cells in each sample was estimated from the amplification of reference gene primers within the assay. To quantify the absolute abundance of each unique TCRbeta CDR3 rearrangement, sequence reads were collapsed and filtered. Productive Simpson clonality was computed per sample as the square root of Simpson's diversity index over productive rearrangements. The table comes from immuneACCESS by way of TCRdb, which keeps in-frame sequences with V and J called. Part of the clones is missing from these tables; in studies checked, under half for an unresolved V gene and the rest for unknown reasons. From that table come the V and J calls and clone size; the DNA was used to work out D and trimming. For this sample the table gives 50,000 to 60,000 clones, of which around 87% were detected only once. The ten biggest clones cover 7.4% of the sample.

The germline V gene sets CDR1 to KGHSH and CDR2 to LQKENI. CDR3 length: 14 amino acids, cysteine to phenylalanine. The entry retains the CDR3 DNA only, 42 bases that are in frame from base 1. The collaborating institutions used their own protocols to collect whole blood in K2EDTA tubes. Collaborator samples were shipped for TCRbeta analysis as frozen whole blood, isolated PBMCs, or DNA extracted from either sample type. The chain is made from TRBV18 and TRBJ2-5; 7 middle bases align to TRBD1. The receptor's source is a human donor with active COVID-19. The donor label of this sample is uncertain. Input material: peripheral blood. The nucleotide sequence reads TGTGCCAGCTCACCACTGACAGGGCAAGGGACCCAGTACTTC. It translates to CASSPLTGQGTQYF.